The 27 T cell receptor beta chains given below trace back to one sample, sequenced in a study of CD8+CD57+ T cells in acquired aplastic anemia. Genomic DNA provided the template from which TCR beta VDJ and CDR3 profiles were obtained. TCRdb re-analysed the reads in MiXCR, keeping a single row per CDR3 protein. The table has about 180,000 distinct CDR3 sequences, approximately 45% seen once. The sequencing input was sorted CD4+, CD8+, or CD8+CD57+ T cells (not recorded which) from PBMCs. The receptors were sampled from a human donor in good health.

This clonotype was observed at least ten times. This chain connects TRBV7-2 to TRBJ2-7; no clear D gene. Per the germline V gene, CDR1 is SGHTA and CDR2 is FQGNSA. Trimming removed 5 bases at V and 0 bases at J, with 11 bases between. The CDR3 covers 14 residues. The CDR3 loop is CASSPSSDSYEQYF. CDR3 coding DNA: TGTGCCAGCAGCCCCAGCAGCGACTCCTACGAGCAGTACTTC.

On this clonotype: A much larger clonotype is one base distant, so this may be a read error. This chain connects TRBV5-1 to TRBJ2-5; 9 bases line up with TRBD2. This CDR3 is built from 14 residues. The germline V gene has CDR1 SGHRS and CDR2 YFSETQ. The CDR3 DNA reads TGCGCCAGCGGCTTGGGACTAGCCGGTGAGACCCAGTACTTC. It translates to CASGLGLAGETQYF.

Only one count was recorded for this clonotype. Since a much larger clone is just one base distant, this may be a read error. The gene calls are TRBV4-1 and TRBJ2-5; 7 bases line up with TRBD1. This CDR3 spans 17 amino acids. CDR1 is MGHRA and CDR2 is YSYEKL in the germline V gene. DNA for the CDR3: TGCACCAGCAGCCAAGATCCGGGACAGAGTAAACAAGAGACCCAGTACTTC. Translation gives CTSSQDPGQSKQETQYF.

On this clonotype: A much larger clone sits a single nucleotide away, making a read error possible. CDR3: CASSQEPPRGYTF. CDR3 nucleotide sequence: TGTGCCAGCAGCCAAGAGCCACCTCGTGGCTACACCTTC. The genes are TRBV3-1 and TRBJ1-2; no firm D call. CDR1 is LGHDT, CDR2 YNNKEL, per germline (reference sequence). Trimming took 0 bases from V and 7 from J, leaving 9 bases between them. CDR3 length: 13 residues.

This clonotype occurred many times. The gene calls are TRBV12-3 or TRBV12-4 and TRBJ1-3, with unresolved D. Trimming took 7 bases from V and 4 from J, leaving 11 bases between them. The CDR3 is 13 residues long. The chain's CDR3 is CASTVGLGNTIYF. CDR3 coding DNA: TGTGCCAGCACCGTTGGACTGGGAAACACCATATATTTT.

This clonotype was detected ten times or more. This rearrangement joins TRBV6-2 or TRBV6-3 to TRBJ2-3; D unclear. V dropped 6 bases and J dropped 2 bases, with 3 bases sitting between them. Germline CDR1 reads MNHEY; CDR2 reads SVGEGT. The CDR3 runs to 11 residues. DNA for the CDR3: TGTGCCAGCAGGCACACAGATACGCAGTATTTT. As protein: CASRHTDTQYF.

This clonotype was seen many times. The CDR3 bases are TGTGCCAGCAGCGTAGGACTAGCGGAATACAATGAGCAGTTCTTC. It yields the protein CASSVGLAEYNEQFF. This sequence joins TRBV9 and TRBJ2-1; TRBD2 aligns across 9 bases. The germline V gene has CDR1 SGDLS and CDR2 YYNGEE. J was trimmed by 4 bases and V by 0 bases; bases with no gene match: 2. The CDR3 totals 15 residues.

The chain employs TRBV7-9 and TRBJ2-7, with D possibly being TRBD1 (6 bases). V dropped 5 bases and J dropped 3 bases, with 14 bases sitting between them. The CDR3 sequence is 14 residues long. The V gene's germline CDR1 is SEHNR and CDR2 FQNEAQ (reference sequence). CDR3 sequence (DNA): TGTGCCAGCAGCCTGCGGCGGACAGACTACGAGCAGTACTTC. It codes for CASSLRRTDYEQYF.

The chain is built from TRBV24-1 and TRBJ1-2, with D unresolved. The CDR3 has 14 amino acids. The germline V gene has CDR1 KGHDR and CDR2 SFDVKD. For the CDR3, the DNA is TGTGCTACCCCGAGACGGCAAGAGGTCTATGGCTACACCTTC. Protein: CATPRRQEVYGYTF.

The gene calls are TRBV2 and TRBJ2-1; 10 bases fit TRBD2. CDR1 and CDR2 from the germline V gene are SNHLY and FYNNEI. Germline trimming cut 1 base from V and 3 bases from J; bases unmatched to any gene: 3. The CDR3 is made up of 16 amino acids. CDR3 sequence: CASSEDPSGSYNEQFF. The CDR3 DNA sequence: TGTGCCAGCAGTGAAGATCCTAGCGGGAGCTACAATGAGCAGTTCTTC.

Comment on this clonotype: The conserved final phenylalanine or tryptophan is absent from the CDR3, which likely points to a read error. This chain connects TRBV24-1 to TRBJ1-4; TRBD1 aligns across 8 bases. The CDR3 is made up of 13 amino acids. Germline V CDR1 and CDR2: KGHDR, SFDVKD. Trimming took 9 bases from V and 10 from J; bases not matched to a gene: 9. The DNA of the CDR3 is TGTGCCACCCCACGGACAGGGCAGGGAAAACTGTTTTCT. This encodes CATPRTGQGKLFS.

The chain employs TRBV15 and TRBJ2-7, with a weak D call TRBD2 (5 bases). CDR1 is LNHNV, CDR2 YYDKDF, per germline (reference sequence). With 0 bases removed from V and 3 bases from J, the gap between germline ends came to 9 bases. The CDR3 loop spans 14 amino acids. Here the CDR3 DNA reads TGTGCCACCAGCAGAGAACTCGGGGACTACGAGCAGTACTTC. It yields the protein CATSRELGDYEQYF.

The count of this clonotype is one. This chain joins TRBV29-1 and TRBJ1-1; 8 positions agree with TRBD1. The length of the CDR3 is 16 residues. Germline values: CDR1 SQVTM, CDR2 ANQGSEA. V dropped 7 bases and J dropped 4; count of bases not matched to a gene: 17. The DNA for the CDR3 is TGCAGCGCTATTCCCGGGACAGGCCAGAGGAGCACTGAAGCTTTCTTT. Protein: CSAIPGTGQRSTEAFF.

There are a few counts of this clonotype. CDR3 sequence: CASSSPRTEANYGYTF. CDR3 DNA sequence: TGTGCCAGCAGTTCCCCTAGGACAGAAGCTAACTATGGCTACACCTTC. The V and J genes are TRBV27 and TRBJ1-2; D perhaps matches TRBD1 (6 bases). Germline lookup yields CDR1 MNHEY and CDR2 SMNVEV (reference sequence). The CDR3 is 16 residues long. V lost 4 bases, J lost 0 bases, and 15 bases lay in between.

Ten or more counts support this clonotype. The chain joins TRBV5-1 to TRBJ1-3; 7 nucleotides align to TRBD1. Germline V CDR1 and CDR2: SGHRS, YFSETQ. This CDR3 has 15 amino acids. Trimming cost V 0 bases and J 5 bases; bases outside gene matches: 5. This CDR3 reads CASSLEEGARNTIYF. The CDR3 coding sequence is TGCGCCAGCAGCTTGGAGGAGGGGGCGAGAAACACCATATATTTT.

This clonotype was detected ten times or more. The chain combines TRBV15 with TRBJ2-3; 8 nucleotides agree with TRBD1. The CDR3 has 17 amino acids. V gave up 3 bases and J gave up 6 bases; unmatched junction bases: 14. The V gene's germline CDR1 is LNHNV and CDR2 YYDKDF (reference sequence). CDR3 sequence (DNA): TGTGCCACCAGCAGGGGGGACAGGCCTAGTGGGGTTGATACGCAGTATTTT. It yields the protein CATSRGDRPSGVDTQYF.

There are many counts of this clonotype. As DNA, the CDR3 is TGTGCCAGCAGTACCACGGCAGCTAGCACAGATACGCAGTATTTT. It yields the protein CASSTTAASTDTQYF. The chain is built from TRBV7-9 and TRBJ2-3; no clear D. From germline, CDR1 is SEHNR and CDR2 FQNEAQ (reference sequence). The CDR3 has 15 residues. V was shortened by 6 bases and J by 0 bases, with 13 bases between the two germline ends.

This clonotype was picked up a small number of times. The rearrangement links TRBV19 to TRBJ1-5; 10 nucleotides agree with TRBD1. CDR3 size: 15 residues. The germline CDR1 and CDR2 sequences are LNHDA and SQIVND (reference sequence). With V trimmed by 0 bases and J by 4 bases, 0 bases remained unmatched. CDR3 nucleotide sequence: TGTGCCAGTAGTATAGAGGACAGGGGGAATCAGCCCCAGCATTTT. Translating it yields CASSIEDRGNQPQHF.

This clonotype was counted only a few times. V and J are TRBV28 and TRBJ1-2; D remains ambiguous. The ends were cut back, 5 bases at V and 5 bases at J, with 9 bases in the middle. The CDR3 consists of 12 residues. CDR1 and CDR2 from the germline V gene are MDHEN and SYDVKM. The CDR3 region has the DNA TGTGCCAGCAGTGCAGGAGCTTATGGCTACACCTTC. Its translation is CASSAGAYGYTF.

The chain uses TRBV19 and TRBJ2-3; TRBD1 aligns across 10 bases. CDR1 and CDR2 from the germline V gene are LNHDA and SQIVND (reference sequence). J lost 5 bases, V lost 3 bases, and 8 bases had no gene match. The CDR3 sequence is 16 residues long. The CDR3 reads CASSIKGQGRRDTQYF. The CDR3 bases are TGTGCCAGTAGTATCAAGGGACAGGGGAGGAGAGATACGCAGTATTTT. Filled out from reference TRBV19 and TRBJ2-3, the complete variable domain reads DGGITQSPKYLFRKEGQNVTLSCEQNLNHDAMYWYRQDPGQGLRLIYYSQIVNDFQKGDIAEGYSVSREKKESFPLTVTSAQKNPTAFYLCASSIKGQGRRDTQYFGPGTRLTVL.

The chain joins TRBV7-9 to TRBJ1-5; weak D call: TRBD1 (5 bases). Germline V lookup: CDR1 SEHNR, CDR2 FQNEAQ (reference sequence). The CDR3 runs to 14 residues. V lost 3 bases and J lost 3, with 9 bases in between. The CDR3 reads CASSFQGPNQPQHF. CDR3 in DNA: TGTGCCAGCAGCTTTCAGGGCCCCAATCAGCCCCAGCATTTT.

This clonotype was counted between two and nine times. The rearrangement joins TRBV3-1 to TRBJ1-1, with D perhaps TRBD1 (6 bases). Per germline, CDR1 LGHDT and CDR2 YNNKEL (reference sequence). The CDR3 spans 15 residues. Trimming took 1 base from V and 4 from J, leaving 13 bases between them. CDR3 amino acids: CASSQVGGGGTEAFF. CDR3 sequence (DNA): TGTGCCAGCAGCCAAGTTGGAGGGGGAGGCACTGAAGCTTTCTTT.

CDR3 in amino acids: CASSIEGLAEAFF. Here the CDR3 DNA reads TGTGCCAGTAGTATAGAGGGGCTAGCTGAAGCTTTCTTT. The V gene is TRBV19, the J gene TRBJ1-1, with D tentatively TRBD1 (5 bases). The length of the CDR3 is 13 residues. Trimming pared 0 bases from V and 6 bases from J, leaving 8 bases between. Germline V gene data show CDR1 as LNHDA and CDR2 as SQIVND (reference sequence).

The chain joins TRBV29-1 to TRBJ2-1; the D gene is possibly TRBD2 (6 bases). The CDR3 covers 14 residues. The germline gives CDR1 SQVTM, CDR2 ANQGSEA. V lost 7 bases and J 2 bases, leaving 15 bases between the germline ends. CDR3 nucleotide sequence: TGCAGCGCCGGGAGCGTCCCCACCTACAATGAGCAGTTCTTC. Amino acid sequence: CSAGSVPTYNEQFF.

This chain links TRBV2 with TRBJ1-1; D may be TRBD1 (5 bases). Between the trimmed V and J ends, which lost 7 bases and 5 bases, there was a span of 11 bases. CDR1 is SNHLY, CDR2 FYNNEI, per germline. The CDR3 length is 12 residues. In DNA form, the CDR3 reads TGTGCCAGCATTGGGGGTAGGACTGAAGCTTTCTTT. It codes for CASIGGRTEAFF.

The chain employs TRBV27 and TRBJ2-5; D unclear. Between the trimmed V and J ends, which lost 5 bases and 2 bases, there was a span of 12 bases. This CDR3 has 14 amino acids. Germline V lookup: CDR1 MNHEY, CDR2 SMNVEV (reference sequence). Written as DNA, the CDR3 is TGTGCCAGCAGTCGAATCAACATGCAAGAGACCCAGTACTTC. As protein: CASSRINMQETQYF.

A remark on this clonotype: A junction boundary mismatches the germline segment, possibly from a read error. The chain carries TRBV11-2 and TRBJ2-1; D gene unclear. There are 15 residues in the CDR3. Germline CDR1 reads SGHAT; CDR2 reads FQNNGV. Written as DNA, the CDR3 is TGTGCCAGCAGTTTAGATCTAGTTTGGCACAATGAGCAGTTCTTC. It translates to CASSLDLVWHNEQFF.